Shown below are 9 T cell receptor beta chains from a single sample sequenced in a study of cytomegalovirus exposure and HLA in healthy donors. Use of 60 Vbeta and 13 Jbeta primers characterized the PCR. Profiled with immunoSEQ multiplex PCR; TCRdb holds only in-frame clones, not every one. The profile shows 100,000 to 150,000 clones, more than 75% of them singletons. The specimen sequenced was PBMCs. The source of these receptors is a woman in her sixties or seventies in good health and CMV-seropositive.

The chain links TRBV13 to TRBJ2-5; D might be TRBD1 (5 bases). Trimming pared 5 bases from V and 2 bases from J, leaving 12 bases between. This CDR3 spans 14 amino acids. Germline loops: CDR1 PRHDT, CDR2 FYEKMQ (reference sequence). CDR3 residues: CASSLRQRQETQYF. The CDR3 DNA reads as TGTGCCAGCAGCCTGAGACAGAGACAAGAGACCCAGTACTTC.

CDR3 amino acids: CASSVGGGTSYNEQFF. CDR3 DNA: TGTGCCAGCAGCGTTGGGGGGGGGACCTCCTACAATGAGCAGTTCTTC. The gene calls are TRBV9 and TRBJ2-1; the match to TRBD2 covers 7 bases. CDR3 length: 16 residues. Germline CDR1 SGDLS, CDR2 YYNGEE. With V trimmed by 2 bases and J by 0 bases, 5 bases remained unmatched.

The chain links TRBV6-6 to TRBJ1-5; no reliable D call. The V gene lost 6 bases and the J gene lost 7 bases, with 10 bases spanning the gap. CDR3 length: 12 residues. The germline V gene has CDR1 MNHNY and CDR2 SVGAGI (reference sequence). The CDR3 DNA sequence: TGTGCCAGCAGGCATGAGGAGCAGCCCCAGCATTTT. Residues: CASRHEEQPQHF.

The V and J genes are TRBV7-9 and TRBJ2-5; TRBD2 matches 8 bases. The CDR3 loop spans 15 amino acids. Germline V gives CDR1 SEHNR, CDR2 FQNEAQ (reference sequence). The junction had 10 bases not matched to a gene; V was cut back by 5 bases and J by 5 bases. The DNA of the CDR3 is TGTGCCAGCAGCCCACTAGCGGCCCGATGGGAGACCCAGTACTTC. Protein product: CASSPLAARWETQYF.

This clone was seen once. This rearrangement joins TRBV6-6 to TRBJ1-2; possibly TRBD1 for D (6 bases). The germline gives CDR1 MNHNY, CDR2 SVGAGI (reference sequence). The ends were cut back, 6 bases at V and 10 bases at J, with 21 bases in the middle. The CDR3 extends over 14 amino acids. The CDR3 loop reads CASRNPDRYGDYTF. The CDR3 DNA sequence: TGTGCCAGCAGGAACCCGGACAGATATGGTGACTACACCTTC.

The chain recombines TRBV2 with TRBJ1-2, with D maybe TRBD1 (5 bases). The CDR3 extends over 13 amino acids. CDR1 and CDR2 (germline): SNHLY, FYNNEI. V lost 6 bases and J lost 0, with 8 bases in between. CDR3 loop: CASRAGSNYGYTF. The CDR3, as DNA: TGTGCCAGCAGGGCAGGGTCTAACTATGGCTACACCTTC.

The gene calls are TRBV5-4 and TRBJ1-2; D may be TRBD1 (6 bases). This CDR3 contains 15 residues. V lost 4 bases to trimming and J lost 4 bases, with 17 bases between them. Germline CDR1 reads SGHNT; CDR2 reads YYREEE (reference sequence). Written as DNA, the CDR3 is TGTGCCAGCAGCCATTTTCAGGACAGCTCCTATGGCTACACCTTC. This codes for CASSHFQDSSYGYTF.

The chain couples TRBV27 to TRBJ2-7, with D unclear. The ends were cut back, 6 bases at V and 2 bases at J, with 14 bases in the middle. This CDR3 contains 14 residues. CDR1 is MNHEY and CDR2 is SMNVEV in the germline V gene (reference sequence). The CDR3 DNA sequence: TGTGCCAGCAGCCCTACCAGCGCTGCCTACGAGCAGTACTTC. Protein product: CASSPTSAAYEQYF.

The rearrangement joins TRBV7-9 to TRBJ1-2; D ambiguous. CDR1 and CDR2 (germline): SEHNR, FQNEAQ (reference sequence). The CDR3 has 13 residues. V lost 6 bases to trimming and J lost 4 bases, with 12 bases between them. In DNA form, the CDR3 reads TGTGCCAGCAGTCAACAGAACTCCTATGGCTACACCTTC. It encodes CASSQQNSYGYTF.